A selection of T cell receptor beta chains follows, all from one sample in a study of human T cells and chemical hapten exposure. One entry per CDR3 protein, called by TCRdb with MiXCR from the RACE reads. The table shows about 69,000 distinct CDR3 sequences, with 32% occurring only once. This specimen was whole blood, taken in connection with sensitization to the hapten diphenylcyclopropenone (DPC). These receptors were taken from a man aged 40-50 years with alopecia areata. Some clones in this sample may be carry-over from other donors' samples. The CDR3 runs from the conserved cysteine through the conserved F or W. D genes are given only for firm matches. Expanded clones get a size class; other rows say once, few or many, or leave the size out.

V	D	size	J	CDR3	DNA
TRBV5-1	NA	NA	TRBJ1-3	CASSPHSTASGGNTIYF	TGCGCCAGCAGCCCTCATTCGACTGCCTCTGGGGGAAACACCATATATTTT
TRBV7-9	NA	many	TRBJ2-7	CASSLHSTESSYEQYF	TGTGCCAGCAGCCTACATTCAACAGAGAGCTCCTACGAGCAGTACTTC
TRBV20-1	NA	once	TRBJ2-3	CSASRRTDTQYF	TGCAGTGCTAGTAGGAGAACAGATACGCAGTATTTT
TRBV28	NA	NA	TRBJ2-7	CASRPSVASSYEQYF	TGTGCCAGCAGACCTAGCGTCGCGAGCTCCTACGAGCAGTACTTC
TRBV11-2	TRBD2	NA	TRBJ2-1	CASSRPLAGPLRDEQFF	TGTGCCAGCAGCCGTCCCTTAGCGGGTCCGCTACGGGATGAGCAGTTCTTC
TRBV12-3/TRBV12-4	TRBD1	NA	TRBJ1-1	CASSPRQGPNTEAFF	TGTGCCAGCAGTCCTCGACAGGGGCCGAACACTGAAGCTTTCTTT
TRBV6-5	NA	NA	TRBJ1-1	CASSNRDENETFF	TGTGCCAGCTCCAACCGGGACGAGAATGAAACTTTCTTT
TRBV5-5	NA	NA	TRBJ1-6	CASSFPSSYNSPLHF	TGTGCCAGCAGCTTTCCGAGCTCCTATAATTCACCCCTCCACTTT
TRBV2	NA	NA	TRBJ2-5	CASKGGGETQYF	TGTGCCAGCAAGGGGGGCGGGGAGACCCAGTACTTC
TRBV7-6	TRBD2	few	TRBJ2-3	CASSLDGAGGPPVTDTQYF	TGTGCCAGCAGCTTAGACGGCGCGGGAGGGCCACCCGTTACAGATACGCAGTATTTT
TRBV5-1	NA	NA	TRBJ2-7	CASSLDGSSGYEQYF	TGCGCCAGCAGCTTGGACGGGAGTAGCGGATACGAGCAGTACTTC